The next 32 T cell receptor beta chains were all read from a single sample in a study of response to subunit inactivated influenza vaccine. TCRdb fed the RT-PCR reads into MiXCR, producing one record per CDR3 protein. The table shows about 570,000 distinct CDR3 sequences, with 11% occurring only once. These sequences were also reported in another study, on T cells expressing NK-cell markers. From that report: UMIs were included in TCR beta cDNA generated by 5'RACE template switching.

Source: PBMCs from blood, taken on the day of vaccination. The receptors originated from a man between 50 and 59 years old who received an inactivated influenza vaccine.

The chain recombines TRBV3-1 with TRBJ2-7, with D possibly being TRBD1 or TRBD2 (6 bases each). The CDR3 extends over 14 amino acids. Trimming stripped 1 base from V and 3 bases from J, with 10 bases between. Germline loops: CDR1 LGHDT, CDR2 YNNKEL (reference sequence). The CDR3 bases are TGTGCCAGCAGCCAAGTAGGGGGGAACTACGAGCAGTACTTC. Protein product: CASSQVGGNYEQYF.

This clonotype occurred a few times. This CDR3 is CASSRRDRFSYEQYF. DNA for the CDR3: TGTGCCAGCAGCCGCCGGGACAGGTTCTCCTACGAGCAGTACTTC. This sequence joins TRBV27 and TRBJ2-7; 8 bases match TRBD1. After removal of 6 bases from V and 0 bases from J, the junction contained 7 bases not matched to a gene. Germline values: CDR1 MNHEY, CDR2 SMNVEV (reference sequence). The CDR3 length is 15 residues.

The CDR3 here is CASSNSYRNTEAFF. The CDR3 DNA reads TGTGCCAGCAGTAATTCATACCGGAACACTGAAGCTTTCTTT. The rearrangement joins TRBV6-1 to TRBJ1-1; D unresolved. Germline V gene sequence: CDR1 MNHNS, CDR2 SASEGT. The CDR3 loop spans 14 amino acids. V lost 5 bases and J 1 base, leaving 11 bases between the germline ends.

This clonotype was recorded at least ten times. The chain uses TRBV7-9 and TRBJ1-1; D might be TRBD1 (6 bases). Germline lookup yields CDR1 SEHNR and CDR2 FQNEAQ (reference sequence). The CDR3 is made up of 14 amino acids. V lost 5 bases, J lost 5 bases, and 15 bases lay in between. CDR3 residues: CASSQQGVGTEAFF. The CDR3 DNA follows: TGTGCCAGCAGCCAACAGGGCGTCGGTACTGAAGCTTTCTTT.

The V gene is TRBV6-5, the J gene TRBJ2-5; D remains unclear. Germline values: CDR1 MNHEY, CDR2 SVGAGI. Trimming took 3 bases from V and 2 from J, leaving 10 bases between them. The CDR3 is made up of 14 amino acids. The CDR3 DNA reads TGTGCCAGCAGTTATCGTGACAAACAAGAGACCCAGTACTTC. Protein sequence: CASSYRDKQETQYF.

The genes are TRBV7-3 and TRBJ2-3; no firm D call. Germline values: CDR1 SGHTA, CDR2 FQGTGA. This CDR3 region has 15 residues. Trimming shortened V by 4 bases and J by 1 base, and 12 bases separated the two germline ends. DNA for the CDR3: TGTGCCAGCAGCTCCGAACCCACTGGCACAGATACGCAGTATTTT. Translated, it gives CASSSEPTGTDTQYF.

The chain recombines TRBV14 with TRBJ2-7; 7 nucleotides agree with TRBD1. The CDR3 is 12 amino acids. The J segment lost 6 bases and the V segment lost 4 bases, leaving 3 bases of the junction unmatched. CDR1 is SGHDN and CDR2 is FVKESK in the germline V gene. In nucleotides, the CDR3 is TGTGCCAGCAGCCCTGGGACAGTCGAGCAGTACTTC. Protein sequence: CASSPGTVEQYF.

The chain is built from TRBV3-1 and TRBJ2-3; D ambiguous. This CDR3 has 12 amino acids. The germline V and J ends were trimmed by 4 bases and 2 bases, with 4 bases remaining between them. Germline V lookup: CDR1 LGHDT, CDR2 YNNKEL (reference sequence). The CDR3 DNA follows: TGTGCCAGCAGCCTTCACACAGATACGCAGTATTTT. Translated: CASSLHTDTQYF.

V is TRBV12-3 or TRBV12-4 and J is TRBJ2-7, with 7 bases that match TRBD1. This CDR3 is 14 amino acids long. The V and J ends lost 6 bases and 6 bases, in that order; junction bases with no gene match: 11. CDR3 amino acids: CASSRGQGVSEQYF. In DNA, the CDR3 is TGTGCCAGCAGCCGTGGTCAGGGGGTTAGCGAGCAGTACTTC.

This clonotype was counted between two and nine times. J is TRBJ1-5 and V is TRBV2; maybe TRBD1 (5 bases). V lost 1 base and J 6 bases, leaving 16 bases between the germline ends. This CDR3 comprises 16 residues. Germline CDR1 and CDR2: SNHLY and FYNNEI. The CDR3, as DNA: TGTGCCAGCAGTGAAGGGGGGACTGCATGGGTTCAGCCCCAGCATTTT. Encoded protein: CASSEGGTAWVQPQHF. Full variable domain (rest looked up from reference TRBV2 and TRBJ1-5): EPEVTQTPSHQVTQMGQEVILRCVPISNHLYFYWYRQILGQKVEFLVSFYNNEISEKSEIFDDQFSVERPDGSNFTLKIRSTKLEDSAMYFCASSEGGTAWVQPQHFGDGTRLSIL.

This clonotype was seen only a few times. V gene TRBV6-5 combines with J gene TRBJ2-2; D remains ambiguous. V was trimmed by 3 bases and J by 5 bases, leaving 7 bases between them. The length of the CDR3 is 13 residues. In germline, CDR1 is MNHEY, CDR2 SVGAGI. The CDR3 nucleotides are TGTGCCAGCAGTTATAAGGCGACCGGGGAGCTGTTTTTT. Translation gives CASSYKATGELFF.

This clonotype showed up just a few times. The chain has TRBV7-6 and TRBJ2-5; the match to TRBD2 covers 10 bases. The trim removed 5 bases at V and 0 bases at J, leaving 15 bases unmatched. The CDR3 spans 19 residues. The V gene's germline CDR1 is SGHVS and CDR2 FNYEAQ. CDR3 nucleotides: TGTGCCAGCAGCACCCCCCAGGGACTAGCGCCCTTGTACCAAGAGACCCAGTACTTC. Translating it yields CASSTPQGLAPLYQETQYF.

The table lists this clonotype with a few counts. The chain is built from TRBV10-3 and TRBJ1-4; D gene uncertain. CDR1 and CDR2 (germline): ENHRY, SYGVKD. The V end lost 9 bases, the J end lost 7 bases, and 18 bases lay between the germline ends. This CDR3 comprises 14 residues. The CDR3 nucleotides are TGTGCCATGGATACCTGGGGAGGGATTGAAAAACTGTTTTTT. This translates into CAMDTWGGIEKLFF.

This clonotype has just a few counts. The genes are TRBV10-3 and TRBJ2-3; 10 positions agree with TRBD2. The CDR3 has 14 amino acids. V trimming: 8 bases; J trimming: 4 bases; junction bases outside the gene matches: 6. Germline CDR1 is ENHRY and CDR2 is SYGVKD. CDR3 amino acids: CAIGGSGRPDTQYF. In nucleotides, the CDR3 is TGTGCCATCGGTGGTAGCGGGAGGCCAGATACGCAGTATTTT.

CDR3 coding DNA: TGTGCCAGCAGTCAATCAGTCGGCAGAGAGACCCAGTACTTC. Amino acid sequence: CASSQSVGRETQYF. V gene TRBV6-1 combines with J gene TRBJ2-5; D is ambiguous. V lost 5 bases and J 4 bases, leaving 14 bases between the germline ends. The CDR3 has 14 amino acids. CDR1 is MNHNS and CDR2 is SASEGT in the germline V gene.

The table lists this clonotype with a few counts. CDR3 coding DNA: TGTGCCAGCAGCTTAGTACAGGGAAAATCCTACGAGCAGTACTTC. Residues: CASSLVQGKSYEQYF. The rearrangement uses TRBV7-2 and TRBJ2-7; possibly TRBD1 for D (6 bases). Trimming pared 1 base from V and 1 base from J, leaving 11 bases between. The CDR3 extends over 15 amino acids. Looked up from germline, CDR1 is SGHTA and CDR2 is FQGNSA. Full variable domain (rest looked up from reference TRBV7-2 and TRBJ2-7): GAGVSQSPSNKVTEKGKDVELRCDPISGHTALYWYRQSLGQGLEFLIYFQGNSAPDKSGLPSDRFSAERTGGSVSTLTIQRTQQEDSAVYLCASSLVQGKSYEQYFGPGTRLTVT.

In its sample, this clonotype was seen a few times. The rearrangement joins TRBV7-2 to TRBJ2-1; D is undetermined. CDR3 size: 16 residues. The germline V gene encodes CDR1 SGHTA and CDR2 FQGNSA. Trimming left V 1 base short and J 3 bases short, with 13 bases between. CDR3 in amino acids: CASSLGLWQIYNEQFF. The CDR3 DNA reads as TGTGCCAGCAGCTTAGGGTTATGGCAGATCTACAATGAGCAGTTCTTC.

The chain couples TRBV5-5 to TRBJ2-2; D unclear. V was trimmed by 5 bases and J by 9 bases, leaving 14 bases between them. The CDR3 is made up of 13 amino acids. The germline V gene has CDR1 SGHKS and CDR2 YYEKEE (reference sequence). In DNA form, the CDR3 reads TGTGCCAGCAGTTTCCTACCGCACCGGGAGCTGTTTTTT. As protein: CASSFLPHRELFF.

The rearrangement uses TRBV6-2 or TRBV6-3 and TRBJ1-5, with no clear D. Germline CDR1 reads MNHEY; CDR2 reads SVGEGT. The ends were cut back, 0 bases at V and 4 bases at J, with 16 bases in the middle. This CDR3 has 17 residues. DNA of the CDR3: TGTGCCAGCAGTTACTCATTGGGGAACGGAGGAAATCAGCCCCAGCATTTT. Encoded protein: CASSYSLGNGGNQPQHF.

The CDR3 sequence is CASSQVADSTGYTF. CDR3 bases: TGTGCCAGCAGCCAAGTGGCAGATAGTACTGGCTACACCTTC. The rearrangement links TRBV3-1 to TRBJ1-2; D gene unclear. The CDR3 totals 14 residues. V was pared by 1 base and J by 7 bases, with 13 bases between. Germline CDR1 and CDR2: LGHDT and YNNKEL (reference sequence).

This clonotype came up many times. The V and J genes are TRBV24-1 and TRBJ1-6; tentative D call: TRBD1 (6 bases). Per germline, CDR1 KGHDR and CDR2 SFDVKD. V was pared by 4 bases and J by 9 bases, with 12 bases between. The CDR3 is 14 amino acids. The CDR3 is CATSESQDSSPLHF. The CDR3 DNA reads TGTGCCACCAGTGAAAGTCAGGACAGTTCACCCCTCCACTTT.

V usage is TRBV7-3 and J usage is TRBJ2-1; maybe TRBD1 (6 bases). The CDR3 covers 15 residues. Germline loops: CDR1 SGHTA, CDR2 FQGTGA. Trimming removed 3 bases from V and 4 bases from J, with 13 bases in between. The DNA of the CDR3 is TGTGCCAGCAGCTTCGGGACAACACTTTACAATGAGCAGTTCTTC. Encoded protein: CASSFGTTLYNEQFF.

The CDR3: CASSDPAANYGYTF. The CDR3 nucleotides read TGTGCCAGCAGTGACCCGGCCGCTAACTATGGCTACACCTTC. This rearrangement joins TRBV2 to TRBJ1-2; D remains ambiguous. V lost 3 bases, J lost 0 bases, and 8 bases lay in between. CDR1 SNHLY and CDR2 FYNNEI come from the germline V gene. There are 14 residues in the CDR3.

V gene TRBV4-1 combines with J gene TRBJ2-5; D remains ambiguous. V dropped 0 bases and J dropped 2 bases, with 10 bases sitting between them. This CDR3 region has 15 residues. CDR1 and CDR2 from the germline V gene are MGHRA and YSYEKL. CDR3 residues: CASSQDVRTQETQYF. CDR3 sequence (DNA): TGCGCCAGCAGCCAAGACGTGCGTACTCAAGAGACCCAGTACTTC.

V usage is TRBV9 and J usage is TRBJ2-5, with D perhaps being TRBD1 or TRBD2 (6 bases each). Germline CDR1 and CDR2: SGDLS and YYNGEE. V lost 3 bases and J lost 6, with 15 bases in between. The CDR3 has 14 amino acids. The CDR3 DNA follows: TGTGCCAGCAGCGGGAGGGGGGACCCCCAGACCCAGTACTTC. As protein: CASSGRGDPQTQYF.

The chain links TRBV5-1 to TRBJ2-5; D is tentatively TRBD1 or TRBD2 (5 bases each). The CDR3 runs 15 residues. Looked up from germline, CDR1 is SGHRS and CDR2 is YFSETQ. V was shortened by 4 bases and J by 2 bases, with 15 bases between the two germline ends. CDR3 sequence (DNA): TGCGCCAGCAGCCCGGGGCCCTTATTACAAGAGACCCAGTACTTC. Its translation: CASSPGPLLQETQYF.

The rearrangement joins TRBV12-3 or TRBV12-4 to TRBJ2-1; 7 bases map to TRBD2. Trimming cost V 7 bases and J 10 bases; bases outside gene matches: 16. This CDR3 contains 15 residues. This CDR3 reads CASKQSPAGEREQFF. CDR3 nucleotides: TGTGCCAGCAAACAATCACCGGCGGGGGAAAGGGAGCAGTTCTTC.

CDR3 residues: CASSDRETGWFETQYF. CDR3 nucleotides: TGTGCCAGCAGTGACCGAGAGACAGGGTGGTTCGAGACCCAGTACTTC. V gene TRBV6-1 combines with J gene TRBJ2-5, with 7 bases fitting TRBD1. CDR1 is MNHNS, CDR2 SASEGT, per germline. This CDR3 is 16 amino acids long. The ends lost 3 bases at V and 5 bases at J; junction bases unmatched: 12.

J is TRBJ2-1 and V is TRBV7-6; possible D gene TRBD2, 6 bases. Germline CDR1 is SGHVS and CDR2 is FNYEAQ. V was pared by 8 bases and J by 0 bases, with 14 bases between. The CDR3 totals 15 residues. The CDR3 nucleotides are TGTGCCAGCGGCCCGGTGGGGGGCTCCTACAATGAGCAGTTCTTC. This codes for CASGPVGGSYNEQFF.

This clonotype was counted a few times. The chain combines TRBV12-3 or TRBV12-4 with TRBJ2-7; D might be TRBD1 or TRBD2, each matching 5 bases. Trimming cost V 5 bases and J 2 bases, with 16 bases left between them. The CDR3 loop spans 15 amino acids. For the CDR3, the DNA is TGTGCCAGCAGTCCGGGACCGCTCACTACCTACGAGCAGTACTTC. Encoded protein: CASSPGPLTTYEQYF.

The CDR3 reads CASSLTSDRGLTGELFF. CDR3 bases: TGTGCCAGCAGCTTAACATCGGACAGGGGTCTGACCGGGGAGCTGTTTTTT. V usage is TRBV7-3 and J usage is TRBJ2-2; 9 bases match TRBD1. CDR1 SGHTA and CDR2 FQGTGA come from the germline V gene. CDR3 length: 17 amino acids. Trimming took 0 bases from V and 5 from J; bases not matched to a gene: 7.

V gene TRBV11-2 combines with J gene TRBJ2-3; TRBD2 agrees at 10 bases. The germline gives CDR1 SGHAT, CDR2 FQNNGV. V was clipped by 5 bases and J by 3 bases; unmatched bases: 14. The CDR3 has 18 amino acids. Here the CDR3 reads CASSRGDGLAGATDTQYF. The CDR3 bases are TGTGCCAGCAGCAGAGGAGATGGGCTAGCGGGAGCTACAGATACGCAGTATTTT.